The present T cell receptor beta chain was sequenced within a study of T cells after somatic rescue of genetic block. The repertoire was sequenced with immunoSEQ multiplex PCR; TCRdb's copy has only in-frame clones and lacks some. The sample has about 88,000 clones, around 90% seen once. This CDR3 region has 13 residues. Germline V gene data show CDR1 as SGHAT and CDR2 as FQDESV (reference sequence). The ends were cut back, 0 bases at V and 1 base at J, with 3 bases in the middle. This clone was seen a handful of times. This chain uses TRBV11-1 with TRBJ1-1, with D uncertain. The TCR comes from a woman between 18 and 30 years old. Sequenced material: peripheral blood mononuclear cells (PBMCs). CDR3 nucleotide sequence: TGTGCCAGCAGCTTAGCAGAGAACACTGAAGCTTTCTTT. Its translation is CASSLAENTEAFF.